A single T cell receptor beta chain is shown here with its context. Authors' analysis steps: Amplification from reference gene primers served as the basis for estimated nucleated cell counts. TCRdb keeps only in-frame clones here, not all; method: immunoSEQ multiplex PCR. The V and J calls and clone size are taken from that table; D and trimming were inferred from the DNA. The sample records around 100,000 clones, about nine tenths being singletons. This sample stems from a study of blood T cell repertoires in COVID-19. Whole-study context: The United States, Italy and Spain supplied acute and convalescent COVID-19 samples. The analysed material was cDNA or gDNA that came from T cells, B-cell-depleted T cells, or PBMCs.

After removal of 10 bases from V and 5 bases from J, the junction contained 10 bases not matched to a gene. The germline gives CDR1 SNHLY, CDR2 FYNNEI. The CDR3 contains 14 residues. The receptor comes from a man in his 70s with acute or convalescent COVID-19. The genes are TRBV2 and TRBJ1-2, with 10 bases identical to TRBD1. Sequenced: peripheral blood. The CDR3 DNA sequence: TGTGCCACCTCGGGACAGGGGCCAACGTATGGCTACACCTTC. It yields the protein CATSGQGPTYGYTF.